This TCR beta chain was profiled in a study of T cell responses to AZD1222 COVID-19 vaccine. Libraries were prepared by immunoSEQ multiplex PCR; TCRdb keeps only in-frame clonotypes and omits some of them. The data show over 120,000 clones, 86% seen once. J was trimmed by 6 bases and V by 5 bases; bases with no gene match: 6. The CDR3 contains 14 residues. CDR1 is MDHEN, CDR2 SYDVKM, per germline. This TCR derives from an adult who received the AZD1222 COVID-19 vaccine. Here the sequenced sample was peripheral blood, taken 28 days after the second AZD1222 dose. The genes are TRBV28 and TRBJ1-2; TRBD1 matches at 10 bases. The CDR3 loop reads CASSLGTGVDGYTF. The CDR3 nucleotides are TGTGCCAGCAGTCTGGGGACAGGGGTCGATGGCTACACCTTC.